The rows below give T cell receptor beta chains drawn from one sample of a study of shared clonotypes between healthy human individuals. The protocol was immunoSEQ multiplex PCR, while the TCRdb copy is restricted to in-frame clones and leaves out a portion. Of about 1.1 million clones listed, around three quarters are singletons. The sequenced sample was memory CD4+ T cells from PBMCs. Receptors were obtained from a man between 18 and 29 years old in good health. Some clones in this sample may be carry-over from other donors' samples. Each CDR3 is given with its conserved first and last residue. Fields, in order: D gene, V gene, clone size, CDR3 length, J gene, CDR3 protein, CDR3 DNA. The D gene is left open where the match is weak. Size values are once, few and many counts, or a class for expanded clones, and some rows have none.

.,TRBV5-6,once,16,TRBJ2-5,CASSSTPRAGEETQYF,TGTGCCAGCAGCTCCACCCCCCGGGCCGGGGAAGAGACCCAGTACTTC
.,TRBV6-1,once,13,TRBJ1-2,CASSSGNSYGYTF,TGTGCCAGCAGTTCGGGGAACAGCTATGGCTACACCTTC
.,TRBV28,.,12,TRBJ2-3,CASSLTTDTQYF,TGTGCCAGCAGCCTGACCACAGATACGCAGTATTTT
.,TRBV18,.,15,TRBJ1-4,CASSPPGAKKEKLFF,TGTGCCAGCTCACCACCCGGGGCAAAGAAGGAAAAACTGTTTTTT
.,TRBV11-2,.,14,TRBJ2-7,CASSLDRGSYEQYF,TGTGCCAGCAGCTTAGACAGGGGCTCCTACGAGCAGTACTTC
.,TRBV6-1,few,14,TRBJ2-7,CASTRTSDPYEQYF,TGTGCCAGCACAAGGACATCGGACCCCTACGAGCAGTACTTC
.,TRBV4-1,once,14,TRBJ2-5,CASSPGLARETQYF,TGCGCCAGCAGCCCCGGGTTGGCGAGGGAGACCCAGTACTTC
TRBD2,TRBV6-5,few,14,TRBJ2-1,CATRLGLAFNEQFF,TGTGCCACCCGCCTGGGACTAGCGTTTAATGAGCAGTTCTTC
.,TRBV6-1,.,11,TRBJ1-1,CASSGYTEAFF,TGTGCCAGCAGTGGATACACTGAAGCTTTCTTT
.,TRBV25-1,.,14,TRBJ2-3,CASSEPYLTDTQYF,TGTGCCAGCAGTGAGCCCTACCTCACAGATACGCAGTATTTT
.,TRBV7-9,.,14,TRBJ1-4,CASSPGPTNEKLFF,TGTGCCAGCAGCCCAGGGCCCACTAATGAAAAACTGTTTTTT
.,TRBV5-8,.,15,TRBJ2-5,CASSFLDRTKETQYF,TGTGCCAGCAGCTTCCTGGACAGGACTAAAGAGACCCAGTACTTC
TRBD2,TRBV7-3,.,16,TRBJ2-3,CASSRGLAGGADTQYF,TGTGCCAGCAGCCGGGGACTAGCGGGAGGGGCAGATACGCAGTATTTT
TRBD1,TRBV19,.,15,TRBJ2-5,CASRSATGSRETQYF,TGTGCCAGTAGATCAGCGACAGGGTCGCGGGAGACCCAGTACTTC
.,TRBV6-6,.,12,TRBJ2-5,CASSYWGETQYF,TGTGCCAGCAGTTACTGGGGGGAGACCCAGTACTTC
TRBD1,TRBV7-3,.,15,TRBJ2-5,CASSLPGQREETQYF,TGTGCCAGCAGCTTACCGGGACAGCGTGAGGAGACCCAGTACTTC
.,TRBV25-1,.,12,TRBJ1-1,CASSETASGAFF,TGTGCCAGCAGTGAAACAGCCTCGGGAGCTTTCTTT
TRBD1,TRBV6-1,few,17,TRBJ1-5,CASSASLGQGASQPQHF,TGTGCCAGCAGTGCCTCCCTGGGACAGGGGGCGAGTCAGCCCCAGCATTTT
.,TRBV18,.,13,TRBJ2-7,CASSPPANYEQYF,TGTGCCAGCTCACCACCGGCAAACTACGAGCAGTACTTC
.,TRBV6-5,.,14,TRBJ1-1,CASSSWGGNTEAFF,TGTGCCAGCAGTTCCTGGGGGGGGAACACTGAAGCTTTCTTT
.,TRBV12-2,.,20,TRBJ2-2,CASRLLTGDRGKCNTGELFF,TGTGCAAGTCGCTTACTAACCGGGGACAGGGGCAAATGTAACACCGGGGAGCTGTTTTTT
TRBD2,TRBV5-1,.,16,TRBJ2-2,CASSLVLAGDTGELFF,TGCGCCAGCAGCTTGGTTCTAGCGGGGGACACCGGGGAGCTGTTTTTT
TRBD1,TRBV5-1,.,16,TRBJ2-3,CASSLSRQGRADTQYF,TGCGCCAGCAGCCTAAGCCGACAGGGGCGTGCCGATACGCAGTATTTT
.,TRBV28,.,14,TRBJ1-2,CASSTSRGGGGYTF,TGTGCCAGCAGTACCTCGCGTGGAGGCGGGGGCTACACCTTC
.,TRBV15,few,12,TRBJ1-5,CATSRDNQPQHF,TGTGCCACCAGCAGAGATAATCAGCCCCAGCATTTT
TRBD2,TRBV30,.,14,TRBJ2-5,CAWSRGLAEETQYF,TGTGCCTGGAGTAGGGGACTAGCGGAAGAGACCCAGTACTTC
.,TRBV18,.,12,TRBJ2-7,CASSLQAHEQYF,TGTGCCAGCTCCCTACAGGCCCACGAGCAGTACTTC
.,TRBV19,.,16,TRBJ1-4,CASTGAATLINEKLFF,TGTGCCAGCACCGGGGCCGCTACTTTGATTAATGAAAAACTGTTTTTT
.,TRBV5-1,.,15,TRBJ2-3,CASTLFLGATDTQYF,TGCGCCAGCACCCTCTTTCTGGGGGCCACAGATACGCAGTATTTT
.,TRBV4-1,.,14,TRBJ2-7,CASSLMTGPYEQYF,TGCGCCAGCAGCTTAATGACAGGTCCCTACGAGCAGTACTTC
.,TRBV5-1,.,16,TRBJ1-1,CASSGRGGELDTEAFF,TGCGCCAGCAGCGGAAGAGGGGGGGAATTGGACACTGAAGCTTTCTTT
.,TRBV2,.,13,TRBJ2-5,CASSVGVRETQYF,TGTGCCAGCAGTGTCGGGGTTCGAGAGACCCAGTACTTC
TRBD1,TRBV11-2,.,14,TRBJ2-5,CASSSGQGVETQYF,TGTGCCAGCAGCAGCGGACAGGGGGTTGAGACCCAGTACTTC
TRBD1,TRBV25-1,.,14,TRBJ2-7,CASRPGQGSYEQYF,TGTGCCAGCAGGCCGGGACAGGGGTCCTACGAGCAGTACTTC
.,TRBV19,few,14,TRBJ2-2,CASSKTGNTGELFF,TGTGCCAGTAGTAAAACAGGGAACACCGGGGAGCTGTTTTTT
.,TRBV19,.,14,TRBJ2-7,CASSATVSSYEQYF,TGTGCCAGTAGTGCGACGGTGAGCTCCTACGAGCAGTACTTC
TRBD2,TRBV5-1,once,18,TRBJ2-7,CASSLGLAGGSDSYEQYF,TGCGCCAGCAGCTTGGGTTTAGCGGGGGGTTCGGACTCCTACGAGCAGTACTTC
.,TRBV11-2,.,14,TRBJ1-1,CASSQGHTNTEAFF,TGCGCCAGCAGCCAGGGACACACGAACACTGAAGCTTTCTTT
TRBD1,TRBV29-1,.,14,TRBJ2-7,CSVRPGQGNYEQYF,TGCAGCGTTCGGCCGGGACAGGGGAACTACGAGCAGTACTTC
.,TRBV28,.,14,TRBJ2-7,CASSSGGWAYEQYF,TGTGCCAGCAGTTCAGGGGGGTGGGCCTACGAGCAGTACTTC
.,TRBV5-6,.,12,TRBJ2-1,CASSRMYNEQFF,TGTGCCAGCAGCCGCATGTACAATGAGCAGTTCTTC
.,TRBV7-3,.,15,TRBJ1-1,CASSLTGVGSTEAFF,TGTGCCAGCAGCTTAACAGGGGTCGGGAGCACTGAAGCTTTCTTT
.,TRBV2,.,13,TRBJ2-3,CASSTGGLDTQYF,TGTGCCAGCAGTACCGGGGGCCTAGATACGCAGTATTTT
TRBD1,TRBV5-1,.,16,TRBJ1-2,CASNPGQPLANYGYTF,TGCGCCAGCAACCCGGGACAGCCCTTAGCTAACTATGGCTACACCTTC
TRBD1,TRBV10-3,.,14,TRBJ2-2,CAIRDRGRPGELFF,TGTGCCATCAGAGACAGGGGGCGTCCCGGGGAGCTGTTTTTT
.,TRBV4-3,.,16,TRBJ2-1,CASSLQAPPSYNEQFF,TGCGCCAGCAGCCTTCAGGCCCCACCCTCCTACAATGAGCAGTTCTTC
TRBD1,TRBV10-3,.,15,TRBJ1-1,CAISESKGALTEAFF,TGTGCCATCAGTGAGTCGAAGGGGGCCCTAACTGAAGCTTTCTTT
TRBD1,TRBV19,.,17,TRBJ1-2,CASSRDRGRLKDYGYTF,TGTGCCAGTAGCCGGGACAGGGGGCGGTTAAAGGACTATGGCTACACCTTC
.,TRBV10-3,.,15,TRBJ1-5,CAISERGQSGQPQHF,TGTGCCATCAGTGAACGAGGACAAAGTGGACAGCCCCAGCATTTT
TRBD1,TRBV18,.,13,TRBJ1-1,CASSPVGQGEAFF,TGTGCCAGCTCACCAGTCGGACAGGGTGAAGCTTTCTTT
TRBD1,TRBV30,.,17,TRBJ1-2,CAWSYWGQGGSDGGYTF,TGTGCCTGGAGTTACTGGGGACAGGGAGGATCTGATGGCGGCTACACCTTC
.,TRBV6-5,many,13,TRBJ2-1,CASRTGRYNEQFF,TGTGCCAGCAGAACAGGACGCTACAATGAGCAGTTCTTC
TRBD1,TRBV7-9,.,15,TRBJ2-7,CASSSVSTGTNEQYF,TGTGCCAGCAGCTCCGTGTCGACAGGGACCAACGAGCAGTACTTC
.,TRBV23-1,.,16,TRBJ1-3,CASGTESVEQGNTIYF,TGCGCCAGCGGCACAGAGTCAGTGGAACAAGGGAACACCATATATTTT